This T cell receptor (beta chain) was captured in a study of blood T cells in healthy people across ages. This clonotype occurred a few times. PCR was performed a second time for roughly 7 to 12 cycles using a sample-barcoded 5' primer and a J-beta primer mix. MiXCR, applied by TCRdb to the 5' RACE reads, yields one record per CDR3 protein. Of approximately 940,000 distinct CDR3 sequences in the sample, 48% were seen once. The CDR3 totals 15 residues. CDR1 is SGHTA, CDR2 FQGNSA, per germline. The V gene lost 1 base and the J gene lost 7 bases, with 16 bases spanning the gap. Sequencing was done on a sample of blood. The receptor's source is a man aged 25 to 40 in good health. The chain uses TRBV7-2 and TRBJ2-5; D is unresolved. CDR3 coding DNA: TGTGCCAGCAGCTTAGTCGAGACCCCAGGCGGGACCCAGTACTTC. This sequence encodes CASSLVETPGGTQYF.